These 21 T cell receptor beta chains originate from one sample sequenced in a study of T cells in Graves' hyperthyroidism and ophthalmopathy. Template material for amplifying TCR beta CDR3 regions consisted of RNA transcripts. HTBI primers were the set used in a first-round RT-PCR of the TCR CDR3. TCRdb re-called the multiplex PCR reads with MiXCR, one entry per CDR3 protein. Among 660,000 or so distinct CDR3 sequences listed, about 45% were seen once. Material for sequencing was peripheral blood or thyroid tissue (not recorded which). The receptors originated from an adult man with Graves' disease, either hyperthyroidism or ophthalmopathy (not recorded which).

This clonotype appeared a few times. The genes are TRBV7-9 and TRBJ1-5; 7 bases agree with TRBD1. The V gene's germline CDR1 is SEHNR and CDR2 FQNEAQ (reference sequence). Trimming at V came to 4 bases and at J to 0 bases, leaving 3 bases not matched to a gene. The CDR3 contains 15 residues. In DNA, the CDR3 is TGTGCCAGCAGCTCCACAGGGGCTAGCAATCAGCCCCAGCATTTT. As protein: CASSSTGASNQPQHF. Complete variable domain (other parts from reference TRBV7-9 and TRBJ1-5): DTGVSQNPRHKITKRGQNVTFRCDPISEHNRLYWYRQTLGQGPEFLTYFQNEAQLEKSRLLSDRFSAERPKGSFSTLEIQRTEQGDSAMYLCASSSTGASNQPQHFGDGTRLSIL.

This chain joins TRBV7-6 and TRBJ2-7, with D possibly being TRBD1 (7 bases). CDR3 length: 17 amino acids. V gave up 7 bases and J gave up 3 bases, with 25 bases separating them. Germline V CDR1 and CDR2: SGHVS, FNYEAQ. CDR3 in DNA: TGTGCCAGCACCGAAGTCCCAGGGGGGAAGGACGACTACGAGCAGTACTTC. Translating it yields CASTEVPGGKDDYEQYF.

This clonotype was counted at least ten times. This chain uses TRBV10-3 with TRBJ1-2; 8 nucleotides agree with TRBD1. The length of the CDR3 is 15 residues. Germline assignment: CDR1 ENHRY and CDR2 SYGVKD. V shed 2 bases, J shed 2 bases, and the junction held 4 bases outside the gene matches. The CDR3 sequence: CAISEPRTGNYGYTF. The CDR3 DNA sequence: TGTGCCATCAGTGAGCCAAGGACAGGGAACTATGGCTACACCTTC.

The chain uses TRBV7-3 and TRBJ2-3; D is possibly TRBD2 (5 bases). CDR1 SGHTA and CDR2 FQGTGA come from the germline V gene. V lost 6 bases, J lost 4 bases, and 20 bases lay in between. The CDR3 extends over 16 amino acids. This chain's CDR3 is CASSLALSPESDTQYF. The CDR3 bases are TGTGCCAGCAGTTTAGCGCTGTCCCCGGAGTCAGATACGCAGTATTTT. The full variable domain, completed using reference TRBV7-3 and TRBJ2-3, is GAGVSQTPSNKVTEKGKYVELRCDPISGHTALYWYRQSLGQGPEFLIYFQGTGAADDSGLPNDRFFAVRPEGSVSTLKIQRTERGDSAVYLCASSLALSPESDTQYFGPGTRLTVL.

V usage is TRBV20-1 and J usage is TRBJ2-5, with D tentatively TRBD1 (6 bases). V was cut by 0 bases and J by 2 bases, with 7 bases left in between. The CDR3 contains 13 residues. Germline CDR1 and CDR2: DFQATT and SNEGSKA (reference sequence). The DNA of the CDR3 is TGCAGTGCTAGAGAGGACAGTCAAGAGACCCAGTACTTC. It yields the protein CSAREDSQETQYF.

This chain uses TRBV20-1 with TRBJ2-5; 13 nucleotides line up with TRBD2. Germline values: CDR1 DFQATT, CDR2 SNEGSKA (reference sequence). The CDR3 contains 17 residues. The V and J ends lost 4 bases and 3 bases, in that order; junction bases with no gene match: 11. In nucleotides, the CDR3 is TGCAGTGCTATGGCGGGGGGACTAGCGGGGTGGAAAGAGACCCAGTACTTC. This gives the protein CSAMAGGLAGWKETQYF.

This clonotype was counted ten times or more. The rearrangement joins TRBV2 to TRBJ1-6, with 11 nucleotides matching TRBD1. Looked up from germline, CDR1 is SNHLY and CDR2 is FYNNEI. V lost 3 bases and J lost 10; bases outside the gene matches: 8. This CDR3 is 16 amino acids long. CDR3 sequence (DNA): TGTGCCAGCAGTGAGCCGGGACAGGGGGTTGGATCACCCCTCCACTTT. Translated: CASSEPGQGVGSPLHF.

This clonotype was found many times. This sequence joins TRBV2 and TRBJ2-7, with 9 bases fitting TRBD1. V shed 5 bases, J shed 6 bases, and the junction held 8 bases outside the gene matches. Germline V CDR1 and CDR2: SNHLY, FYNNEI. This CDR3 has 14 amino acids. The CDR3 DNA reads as TGTGCCAGCAGTTTGGACAGGGGACCCGTCGAGCAGTACTTC. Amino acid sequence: CASSLDRGPVEQYF.

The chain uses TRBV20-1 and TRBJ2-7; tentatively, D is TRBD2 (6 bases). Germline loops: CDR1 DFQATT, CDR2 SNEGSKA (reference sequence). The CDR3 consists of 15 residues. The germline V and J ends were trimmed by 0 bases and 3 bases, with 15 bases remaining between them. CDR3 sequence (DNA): TGCAGTGCTAGAGATGGAGCGGGCCTCTTCTACGAGCAGTACTTC. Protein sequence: CSARDGAGLFYEQYF.

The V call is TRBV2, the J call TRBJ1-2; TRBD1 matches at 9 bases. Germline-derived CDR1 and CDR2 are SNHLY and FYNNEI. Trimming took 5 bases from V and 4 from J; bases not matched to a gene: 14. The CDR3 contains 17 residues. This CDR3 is CASSFSLGGDRAYGYTF. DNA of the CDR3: TGTGCCAGCAGTTTCTCGTTAGGTGGGGACAGGGCCTATGGCTACACCTTC.

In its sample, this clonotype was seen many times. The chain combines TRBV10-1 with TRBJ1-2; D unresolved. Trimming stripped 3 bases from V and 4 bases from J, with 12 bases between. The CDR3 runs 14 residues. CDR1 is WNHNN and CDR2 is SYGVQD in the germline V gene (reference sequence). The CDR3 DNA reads TGCGCCAGCAGTGATCCCAGTGAAAGCTATGGCTACACCTTC. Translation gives CASSDPSESYGYTF.

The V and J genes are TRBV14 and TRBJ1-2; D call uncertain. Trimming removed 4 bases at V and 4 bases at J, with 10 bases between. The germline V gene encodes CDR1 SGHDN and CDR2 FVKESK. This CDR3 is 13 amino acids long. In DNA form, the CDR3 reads TGTGCCAGCAGCCGGAAGGGCGGCTATGGCTACACCTTC. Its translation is CASSRKGGYGYTF.

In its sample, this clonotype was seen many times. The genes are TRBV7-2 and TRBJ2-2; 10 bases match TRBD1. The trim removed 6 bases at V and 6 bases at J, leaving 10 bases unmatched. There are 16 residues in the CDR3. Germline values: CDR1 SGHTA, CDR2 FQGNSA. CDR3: CASRTGTGAGSGELFF. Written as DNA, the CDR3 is TGTGCCAGCAGAACAGGGACAGGGGCGGGATCCGGGGAGCTGTTTTTT.

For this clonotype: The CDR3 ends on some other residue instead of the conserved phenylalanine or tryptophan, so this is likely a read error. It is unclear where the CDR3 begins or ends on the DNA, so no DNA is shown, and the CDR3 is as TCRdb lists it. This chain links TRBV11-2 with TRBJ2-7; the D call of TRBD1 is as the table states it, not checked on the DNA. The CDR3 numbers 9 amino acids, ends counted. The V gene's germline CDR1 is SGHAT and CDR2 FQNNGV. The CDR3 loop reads CASRTVPGQ.

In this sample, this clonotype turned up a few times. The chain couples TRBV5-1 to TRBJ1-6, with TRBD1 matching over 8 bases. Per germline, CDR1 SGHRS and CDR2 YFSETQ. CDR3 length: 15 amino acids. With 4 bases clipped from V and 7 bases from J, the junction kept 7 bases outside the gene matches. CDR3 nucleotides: TGCGCCAGCAGCCAACCGGGACAGGTGAATTCACCCCTCCACTTT. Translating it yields CASSQPGQVNSPLHF.

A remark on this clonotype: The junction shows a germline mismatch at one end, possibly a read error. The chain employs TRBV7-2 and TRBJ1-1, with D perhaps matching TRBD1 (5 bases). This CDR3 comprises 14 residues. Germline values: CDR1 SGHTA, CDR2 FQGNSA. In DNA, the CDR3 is TGTGCCAGCAACTTAGTAGGGGTCGTCACTGAAGCTTTCTTT. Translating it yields CASNLVGVVTEAFF.

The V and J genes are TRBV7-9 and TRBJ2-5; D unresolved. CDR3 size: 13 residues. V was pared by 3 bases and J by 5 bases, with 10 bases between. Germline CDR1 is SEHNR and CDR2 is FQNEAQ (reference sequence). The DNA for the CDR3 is TGTGCCAGCAGCTTTACTGGCGCGGAGACCCAGTACTTC. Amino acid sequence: CASSFTGAETQYF.

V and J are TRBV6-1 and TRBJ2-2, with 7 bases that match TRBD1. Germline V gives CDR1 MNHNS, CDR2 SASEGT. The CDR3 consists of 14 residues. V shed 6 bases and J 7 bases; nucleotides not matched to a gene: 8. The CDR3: CASRRDSLYGELFF. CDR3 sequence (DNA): TGTGCCAGCAGGAGGGACAGTCTTTACGGGGAGCTGTTTTTT.

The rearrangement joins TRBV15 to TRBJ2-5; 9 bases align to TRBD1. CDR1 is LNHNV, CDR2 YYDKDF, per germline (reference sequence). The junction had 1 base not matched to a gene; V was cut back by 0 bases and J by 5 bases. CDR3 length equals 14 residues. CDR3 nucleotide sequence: TGTGCCACCAGCAGAGAGGGACAGGGCGAGACCCAGTACTTC. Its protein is CATSREGQGETQYF.

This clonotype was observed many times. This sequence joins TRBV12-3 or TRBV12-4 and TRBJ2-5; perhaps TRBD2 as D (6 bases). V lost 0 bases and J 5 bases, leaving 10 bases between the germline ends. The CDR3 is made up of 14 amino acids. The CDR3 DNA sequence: TGTGCCAGCAGTTTAGCGGGAGGCGCTGAGACCCAGTACTTC. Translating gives CASSLAGGAETQYF.

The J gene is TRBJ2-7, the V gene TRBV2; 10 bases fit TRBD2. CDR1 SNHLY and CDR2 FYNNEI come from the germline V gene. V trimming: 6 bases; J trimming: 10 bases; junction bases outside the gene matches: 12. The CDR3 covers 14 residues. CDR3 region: CASSPLAGGGQQYF. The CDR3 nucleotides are TGTGCCAGCAGCCCATTAGCGGGAGGCGGCCAACAGTACTTC.